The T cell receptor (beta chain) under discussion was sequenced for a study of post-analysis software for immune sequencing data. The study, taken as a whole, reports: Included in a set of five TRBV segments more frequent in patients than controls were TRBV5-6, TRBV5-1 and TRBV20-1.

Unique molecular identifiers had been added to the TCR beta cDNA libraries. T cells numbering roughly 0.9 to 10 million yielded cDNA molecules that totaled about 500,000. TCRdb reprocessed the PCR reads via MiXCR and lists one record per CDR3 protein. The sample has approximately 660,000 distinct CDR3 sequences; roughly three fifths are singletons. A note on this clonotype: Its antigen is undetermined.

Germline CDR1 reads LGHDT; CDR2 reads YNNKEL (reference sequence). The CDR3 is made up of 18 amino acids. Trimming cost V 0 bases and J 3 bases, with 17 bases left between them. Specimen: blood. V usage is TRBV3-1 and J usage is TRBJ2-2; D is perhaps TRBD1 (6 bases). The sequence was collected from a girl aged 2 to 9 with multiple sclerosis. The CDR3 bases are TGTGCCAGCAGCCAAGATCCCAGGACAGAGTCATACACCGGGGAGCTGTTTTTT. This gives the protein CASSQDPRTESYTGELFF.